This paragraph reports one TCR beta chain. Its antigen is unknown. Qualities for individual bases were not recorded, and no much larger clone is one base off. Taken from cysteine to phenylalanine, the CDR3 has 18 residues. The entry retains the CDR3 DNA only, 54 bases that are in frame from base 1. CDR1 and CDR2 (SGHVS, FNYEAQ) derive from the germline V gene. Ends trimmed: V by 1 base, J by 2 bases; bases unmatched to a gene: 8. The data were obtained in a study of response to subunit inactivated influenza vaccine (dated by TCRdb to the late 2010s). Context from the whole study: Deep quantitative profiling of the T cell receptor repertoire was used in the study to follow responses to a trivalent subunit inactivated influenza vaccine. Overall results and qualifications from the work: The authors suggested that each seasonal influenza vaccination may recruit only a limited number of new T cells.

Library method: RT-PCR. The sequencer listed for this sample is Illumina HiSeq 2500. In-frame beta chains were kept once TCRdb had trimmed the public reads at Q25 with fastp and called clones with MiXCR. Every CDR3 protein is listed once, alongside the most common genes and DNA of its rows. The sample profile shows about 700,000 distinct CDR3 sequences; 15% to 19% of them were found once. The top ten constitute roughly 10% of the sample. Source: PBMCs from blood, taken 11 to 12 days after vaccination. The V and J genes are TRBV7-6 and TRBJ2-7; TRBD2 matches 13 bases in the middle. This clonotype was obtained from a middle-aged man who received an inactivated influenza vaccine. Donor details come from another sample of the same person, matched by shared clones. The CDR3 protein is CASSLGPRLAGGTYEQYF. The sequence in DNA is TGTGCCAGCAGCTTAGGGCCTAGACTAGCGGGAGGAACCTACGAGCAGTACTTC.